This entry concerns a single T cell receptor beta chain. This record belongs to a study of blood T cell repertoires in COVID-19. Turning to the study itself: T cells, B-cell-depleted T cells, or PBMCs provided the cDNA or gDNA that served as material.

Original handling: Amplification of reference gene primers was used by the study to estimate nucleated cell counts. The data were produced by immunoSEQ multiplex PCR, yet TCRdb's version contains in-frame clones alone and is incomplete. Clone size and the V and J calls come from that table; the DNA yielded D and trimming. The table shows 85,000 to 90,000 clones, with almost 85% occurring only once. The CDR3 is 14 amino acids. The germline CDR1 and CDR2 sequences are SGHRS and YFSETQ. Trimming took 0 bases from V and 8 from J; bases not matched to a gene: 1. The sequence came from a woman older than 75 with acute or convalescent COVID-19. The J gene is TRBJ1-4, the V gene TRBV5-1, with 10 bases lining up with TRBD1. Sequenced: peripheral blood. The CDR3: CASSLVGQGEKLFF. The CDR3, as DNA: TGCGCCAGCAGCTTGGTGGGACAGGGGGAAAAACTGTTTTTT.